One sample yielded the 13 T cell receptor beta chains listed below, sequenced in a study of early T cells in non-severe SARS-CoV-2 infection. TCRdb passed the 5' RACE reads through MiXCR, listing each CDR3 protein once. The data hold 60,000 or so distinct CDR3 sequences, with around 8.5% observed a single time. The sample comprised whole blood. The receptor source for this set is an adult who was a healthcare worker with PCR-confirmed SARS-CoV-2 infection or an uninfected control (not recorded which).

The CDR3 bases are TGTGCCAGCAGCCGCGACACTGAAGCTTTCTTT. The encoded protein is CASSRDTEAFF. The genes are TRBV9 and TRBJ1-1, with D hard to call. Germline CDR1 is SGDLS and CDR2 is YYNGEE. The CDR3 is 11 amino acids. V shed 4 bases and J shed 3 bases, with 4 bases lying between them. The whole variable domain, filled in from reference TRBV9 and TRBJ1-1, reads DSGVTQTPKHLITATGQRVTLRCSPRSGDLSVYWYQQSLDQGLQFLIQYYNGEERAKGNILERFSAQQFPDLHSELNLSSLELGDSALYFCASSRDTEAFFGQGTRLTVV.

This clonotype was picked up many times. The V call is TRBV2, the J call TRBJ2-1, with D possibly TRBD2 on 6 matching bases. This CDR3 is 15 amino acids long. Germline values: CDR1 SNHLY, CDR2 FYNNEI. V gave up 11 bases and J gave up 8 bases, with 25 bases separating them. CDR3 sequence (DNA): TGTGCCCCCGGGAAGTTTTCTGGGACTGGCGATGAGCAGTTCTTC. Encoded protein: CAPGKFSGTGDEQFF. The full variable domain, rest sourced from reference TRBV2 and TRBJ2-1, is EPEVTQTPSHQVTQMGQEVILRCVPISNHLYFYWYRQILGQKVEFLVSFYNNEISEKSEIFDDQFSVERPDGSNFTLKIRSTKLEDSAMYFCAPGKFSGTGDEQFFGPGTRLTVL.

This clonotype was seen only a few times. The CDR3 nucleotides read TGTGCCAGCAGCCACCGGCTAGCGGGGAGCACAGATACGCAGTATTTT. It translates to CASSHRLAGSTDTQYF. The J gene is TRBJ2-3, the V gene TRBV3-1; 9 bases are shared with TRBD2. From germline, CDR1 is LGHDT and CDR2 YNNKEL (reference sequence). The V segment lost 3 bases and the J segment 0 bases; nucleotides outside the gene matches: 4. The CDR3 length is 16 residues.

This clonotype was detected a few times. The V and J genes are TRBV7-3 and TRBJ2-5, with a tentative D call TRBD1 (5 bases). CDR3 size: 13 residues. CDR1 SGHTA and CDR2 FQGTGA come from the germline V gene. Trimming removed 5 bases at V and 3 bases at J, with 10 bases between. CDR3 DNA sequence: TGTGCCAGCAGCCGAGACAGAGAAGAGACCCAGTACTTC. This codes for CASSRDREETQYF.

This clonotype was seen a handful of times. V and J are TRBV5-1 and TRBJ2-7; 9 bases are a match to TRBD2. This CDR3 is 15 amino acids long. Trimming cost V 5 bases and J 1 base; bases outside gene matches: 7. Germline CDR1 reads SGHRS; CDR2 reads YFSETQ. Written as DNA, the CDR3 is TGCGCCAGCAGTCCAGCGGGGGGAACTTCCTACGAGCAGTACTTC. Its protein product is CASSPAGGTSYEQYF.

This clonotype was observed a few times. This sequence joins TRBV4-1 and TRBJ1-2; TRBD1 might be the D (6 bases). The CDR3 runs 16 residues. Germline V gives CDR1 MGHRA, CDR2 YSYEKL. Between the trimmed V and J ends, which lost 0 bases and 3 bases, there was a span of 14 bases. Here the CDR3 DNA reads TGCGCCAGCAGCCAAGAAGGGACACTAGAGGACTATGGCTACACCTTC. This codes for CASSQEGTLEDYGYTF.

This clonotype was counted ten times or more. CDR3 in amino acids: CASLLAGGNTGELFF. The CDR3 region has the DNA TGTGCCAGCCTACTAGCGGGGGGTAACACCGGGGAGCTGTTTTTT. The V gene is TRBV2, the J gene TRBJ2-2; TRBD2 matches 12 bases. The trim removed 8 bases at V and 2 bases at J, leaving 3 bases unmatched. The V gene's germline CDR1 is SNHLY and CDR2 FYNNEI. The CDR3 has 15 residues. The full variable domain, completed using reference TRBV2 and TRBJ2-2, is EPEVTQTPSHQVTQMGQEVILRCVPISNHLYFYWYRQILGQKVEFLVSFYNNEISEKSEIFDDQFSVERPDGSNFTLKIRSTKLEDSAMYFCASLLAGGNTGELFFGEGSRLTVL.

There are many counts of this clonotype. The chain is built from TRBV12-3 or TRBV12-4 and TRBJ2-6; the D is unclear. CDR3 length: 15 residues. With 5 bases removed from V and 0 bases from J, the gap between germline ends came to 8 bases. For the CDR3, the DNA is TGTGCCAGCAGTCCTTCACCCTCTGGGGCCAACGTCCTGACTTTC. Protein product: CASSPSPSGANVLTF.

This clonotype was seen a few times. The genes are TRBV15 and TRBJ1-2; unclear D gene. CDR3 length: 13 amino acids. The germline V and J ends were trimmed by 5 bases and 0 bases, with 7 bases remaining between them. Per the germline V gene, CDR1 is LNHNV and CDR2 is YYDKDF (reference sequence). CDR3 coding DNA: TGTGCCACCAGCGTCAGACCTAACTATGGCTACACCTTC. It is translated as CATSVRPNYGYTF.

This chain joins TRBV7-8 and TRBJ2-3; D unclear. V shed 5 bases and J shed 4 bases, with 13 bases lying between them. In germline, CDR1 is SGHVS, CDR2 FQNEAQ. The CDR3 spans 14 residues. The CDR3 sequence is CASSPWVTSDTQYF. DNA for the CDR3: TGTGCCAGCAGCCCCTGGGTGACCTCAGATACGCAGTATTTT.

V usage is TRBV5-6 and J usage is TRBJ1-2; no clear D gene. V was cut by 6 bases and J by 3 bases, with 12 bases left in between. The germline CDR1 and CDR2 sequences are SGHDT and YYEEEE. The CDR3 loop spans 13 amino acids. In nucleotides, the CDR3 is TGTGCCAGCACCCTAGGCACGTACTATGGCTACACCTTC. It specifies CASTLGTYYGYTF.

In this sample, this clonotype turned up many times. The chain recombines TRBV5-1 with TRBJ2-2; tentative D call: TRBD2 (5 bases). Trimming took off 0 bases at V and 0 bases at J, with 9 bases between the two ends. CDR1 is SGHRS, CDR2 YFSETQ, per germline. This CDR3 region has 16 residues. The CDR3 nucleotides read TGCGCCAGCAGCTTGGGGCGGGTCCCGAACACCGGGGAGCTGTTTTTT. This encodes CASSLGRVPNTGELFF.

The rearrangement uses TRBV9 and TRBJ1-6; the D is unclear. The CDR3 extends over 14 amino acids. Germline lookup yields CDR1 SGDLS and CDR2 YYNGEE. The V and J ends lost 3 bases and 10 bases respectively, with 14 bases between them. CDR3 sequence (DNA): TGTGCCAGCAGCGCACGACCGGGCAAATCACCCCTCCACTTT. Translation: CASSARPGKSPLHF. Based on the CDR3 plus reference TRBV9 and TRBJ1-6, the full variable domain is DSGVTQTPKHLITATGQRVTLRCSPRSGDLSVYWYQQSLDQGLQFLIQYYNGEERAKGNILERFSAQQFPDLHSELNLSSLELGDSALYFCASSARPGKSPLHFGNGTRLTVT.